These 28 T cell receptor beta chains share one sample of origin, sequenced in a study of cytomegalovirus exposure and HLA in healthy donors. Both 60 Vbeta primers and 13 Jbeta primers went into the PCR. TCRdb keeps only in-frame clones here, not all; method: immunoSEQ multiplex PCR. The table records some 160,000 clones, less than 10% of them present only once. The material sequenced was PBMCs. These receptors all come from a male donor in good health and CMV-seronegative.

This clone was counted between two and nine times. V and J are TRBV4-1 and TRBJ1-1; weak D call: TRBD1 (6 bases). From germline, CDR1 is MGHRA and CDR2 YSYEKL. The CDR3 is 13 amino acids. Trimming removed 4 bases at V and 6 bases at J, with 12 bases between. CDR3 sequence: CASSLIQGPEAFF. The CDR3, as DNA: TGCGCCAGCAGCCTGATACAGGGACCTGAAGCTTTCTTT.

CDR3: CASSSLGAGVWPNTGELFF. CDR3 in DNA: TGTGCCAGCAGCTCCCTAGGGGCGGGAGTATGGCCGAACACCGGGGAGCTGTTTTTT. V gene TRBV7-9 combines with J gene TRBJ2-2; 7 bases line up with TRBD2. Germline V gives CDR1 SEHNR, CDR2 FQNEAQ (reference sequence). Trimming at V came to 4 bases and at J to 0 bases, leaving 14 bases not matched to a gene. This CDR3 comprises 19 residues.

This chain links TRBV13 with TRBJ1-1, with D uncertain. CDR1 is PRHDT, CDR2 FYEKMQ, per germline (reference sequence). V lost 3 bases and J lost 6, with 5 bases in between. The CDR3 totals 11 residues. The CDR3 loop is CASSFSAEAFF. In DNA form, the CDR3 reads TGTGCCAGCAGCTTTTCCGCTGAAGCTTTCTTT.

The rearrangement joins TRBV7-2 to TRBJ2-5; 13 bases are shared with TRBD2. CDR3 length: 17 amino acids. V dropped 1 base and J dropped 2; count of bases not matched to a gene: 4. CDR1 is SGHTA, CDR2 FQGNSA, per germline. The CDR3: CASSLVGTSGTQETQYF. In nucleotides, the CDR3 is TGTGCCAGCAGCTTAGTCGGGACTAGCGGGACACAAGAGACCCAGTACTTC. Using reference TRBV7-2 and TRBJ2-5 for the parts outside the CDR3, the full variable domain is GAGVSQSPSNKVTEKGKDVELRCDPISGHTALYWYRQSLGQGLEFLIYFQGNSAPDKSGLPSDRFSAERTGGSVSTLTIQRTQQEDSAVYLCASSLVGTSGTQETQYFGPGTRLLVL.

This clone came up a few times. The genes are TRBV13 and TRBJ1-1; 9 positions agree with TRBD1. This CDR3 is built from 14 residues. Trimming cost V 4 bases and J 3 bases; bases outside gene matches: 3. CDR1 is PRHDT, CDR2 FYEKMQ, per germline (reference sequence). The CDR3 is CASSSYRGHTEAFF. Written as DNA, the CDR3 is TGTGCCAGCAGCTCCTACAGGGGGCACACTGAAGCTTTCTTT.

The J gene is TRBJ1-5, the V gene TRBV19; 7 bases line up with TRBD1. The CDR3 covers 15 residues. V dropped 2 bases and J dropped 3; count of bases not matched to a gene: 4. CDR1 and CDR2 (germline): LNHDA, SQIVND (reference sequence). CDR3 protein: CASSISGQANQPQHF. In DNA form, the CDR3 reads TGTGCCAGTAGTATAAGTGGACAGGCCAATCAGCCCCAGCATTTT.

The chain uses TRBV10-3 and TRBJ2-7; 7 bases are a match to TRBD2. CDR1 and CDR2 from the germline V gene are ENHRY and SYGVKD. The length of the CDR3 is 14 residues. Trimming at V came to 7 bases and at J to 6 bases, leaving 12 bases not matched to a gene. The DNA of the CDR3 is TGTGCCATCACTACCACGGGGGGAGAGGGCGAGCAGTACTTC. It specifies CAITTTGGEGEQYF.

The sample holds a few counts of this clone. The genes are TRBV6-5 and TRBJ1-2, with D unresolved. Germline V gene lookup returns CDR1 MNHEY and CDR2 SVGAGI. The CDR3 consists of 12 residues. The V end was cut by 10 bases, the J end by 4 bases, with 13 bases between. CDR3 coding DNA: TGTGCCACCTCGACGGCTAGCTATGGCTACACCTTC. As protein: CATSTASYGYTF.

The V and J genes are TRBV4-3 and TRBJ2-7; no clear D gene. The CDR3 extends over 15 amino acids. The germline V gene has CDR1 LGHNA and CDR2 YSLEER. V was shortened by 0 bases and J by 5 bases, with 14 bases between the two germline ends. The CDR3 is CASSQEVSQVHEQYF. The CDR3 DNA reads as TGCGCCAGCAGCCAAGAAGTAAGCCAGGTCCACGAGCAGTACTTC.

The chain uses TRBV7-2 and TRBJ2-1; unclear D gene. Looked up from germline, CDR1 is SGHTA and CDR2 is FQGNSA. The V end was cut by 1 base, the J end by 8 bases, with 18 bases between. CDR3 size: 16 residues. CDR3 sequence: CASSLGRHGYYDEQFF. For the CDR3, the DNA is TGTGCCAGCAGCTTAGGTCGGCACGGGTACTATGATGAGCAGTTCTTC.

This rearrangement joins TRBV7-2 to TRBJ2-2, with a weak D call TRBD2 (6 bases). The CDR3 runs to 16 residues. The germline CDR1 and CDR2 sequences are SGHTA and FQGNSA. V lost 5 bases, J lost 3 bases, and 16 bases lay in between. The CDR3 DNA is TGTGCCAGCAGCCACCCCGGAGGGCTCGACACCGGGGAGCTGTTTTTT. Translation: CASSHPGGLDTGELFF. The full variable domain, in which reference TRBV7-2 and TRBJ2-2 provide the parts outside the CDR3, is GAGVSQSPSNKVTEKGKDVELRCDPISGHTALYWYRQSLGQGLEFLIYFQGNSAPDKSGLPSDRFSAERTGGSVSTLTIQRTQQEDSAVYLCASSHPGGLDTGELFFGEGSRLTVL.

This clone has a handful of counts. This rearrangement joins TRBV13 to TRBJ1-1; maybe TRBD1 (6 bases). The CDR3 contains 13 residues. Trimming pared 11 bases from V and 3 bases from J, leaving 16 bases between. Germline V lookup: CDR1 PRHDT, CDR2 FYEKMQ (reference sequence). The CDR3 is CAGKQGWDTEAFF. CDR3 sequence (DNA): TGTGCCGGAAAACAGGGTTGGGACACTGAAGCTTTCTTT.

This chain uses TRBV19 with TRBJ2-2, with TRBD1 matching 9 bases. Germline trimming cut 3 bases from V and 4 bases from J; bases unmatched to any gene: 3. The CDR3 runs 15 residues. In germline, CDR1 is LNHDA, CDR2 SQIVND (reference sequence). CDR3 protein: CASSIGTGTTGELFF. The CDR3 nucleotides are TGTGCCAGTAGTATCGGGACAGGGACCACCGGGGAGCTGTTTTTT.

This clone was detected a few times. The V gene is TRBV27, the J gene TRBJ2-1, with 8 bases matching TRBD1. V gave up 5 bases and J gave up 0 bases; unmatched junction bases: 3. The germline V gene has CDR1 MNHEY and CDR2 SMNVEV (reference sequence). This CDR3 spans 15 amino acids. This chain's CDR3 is CASSAGTGSYNEQFF. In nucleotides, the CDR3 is TGTGCCAGCAGTGCTGGGACAGGCTCCTACAATGAGCAGTTCTTC.

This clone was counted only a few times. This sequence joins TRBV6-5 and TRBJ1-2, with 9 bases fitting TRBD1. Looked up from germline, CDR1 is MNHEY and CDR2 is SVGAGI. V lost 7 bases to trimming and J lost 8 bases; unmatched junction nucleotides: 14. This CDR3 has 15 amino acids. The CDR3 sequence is CASTHPGQGLGGYTF. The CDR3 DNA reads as TGTGCCAGCACTCACCCGGGACAGGGCCTCGGCGGCTACACCTTC.

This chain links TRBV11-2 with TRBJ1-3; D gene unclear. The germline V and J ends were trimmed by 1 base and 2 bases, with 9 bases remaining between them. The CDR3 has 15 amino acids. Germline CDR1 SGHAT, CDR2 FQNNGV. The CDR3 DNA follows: TGTGCCAGCAGCTTAGCCCCAGATGCTGGAAACACCATATATTTT. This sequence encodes CASSLAPDAGNTIYF.

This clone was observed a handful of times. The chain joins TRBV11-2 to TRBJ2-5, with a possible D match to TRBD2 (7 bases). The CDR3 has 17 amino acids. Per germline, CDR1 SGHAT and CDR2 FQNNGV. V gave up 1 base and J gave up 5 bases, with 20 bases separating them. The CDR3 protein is CASSLVNRGRGTETQYF. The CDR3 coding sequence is TGTGCCAGCAGCTTAGTTAACCGGGGGCGGGGGACGGAGACCCAGTACTTC.

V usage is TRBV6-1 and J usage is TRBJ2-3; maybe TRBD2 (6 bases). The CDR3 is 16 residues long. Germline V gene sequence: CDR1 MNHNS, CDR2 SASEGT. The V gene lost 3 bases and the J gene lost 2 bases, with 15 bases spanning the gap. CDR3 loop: CASSDWVAEYTDTQYF. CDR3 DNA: TGTGCCAGCAGTGATTGGGTAGCGGAGTACACAGATACGCAGTATTTT.

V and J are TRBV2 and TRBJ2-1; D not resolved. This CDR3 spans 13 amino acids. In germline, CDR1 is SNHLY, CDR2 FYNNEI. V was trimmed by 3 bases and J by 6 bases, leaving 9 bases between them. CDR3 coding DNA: TGTGCCAGCAGTGACGTGCTCAGCAATGAGCAGTTCTTC. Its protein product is CASSDVLSNEQFF.

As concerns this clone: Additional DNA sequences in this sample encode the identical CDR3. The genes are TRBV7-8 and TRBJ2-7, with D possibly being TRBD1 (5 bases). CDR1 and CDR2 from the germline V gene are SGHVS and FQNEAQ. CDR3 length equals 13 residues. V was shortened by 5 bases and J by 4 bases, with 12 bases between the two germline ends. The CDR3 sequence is CASSPGMPYEQYF. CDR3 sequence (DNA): TGTGCCAGCAGCCCAGGGATGCCTTACGAGCAGTACTTC.

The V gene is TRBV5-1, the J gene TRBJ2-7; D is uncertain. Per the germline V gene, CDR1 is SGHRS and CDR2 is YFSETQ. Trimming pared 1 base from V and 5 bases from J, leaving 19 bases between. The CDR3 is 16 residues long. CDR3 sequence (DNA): TGCGCCAGCAGCTTGAGGCCCGCAGGTGGGTACAACGAGCAGTACTTC. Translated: CASSLRPAGGYNEQYF.

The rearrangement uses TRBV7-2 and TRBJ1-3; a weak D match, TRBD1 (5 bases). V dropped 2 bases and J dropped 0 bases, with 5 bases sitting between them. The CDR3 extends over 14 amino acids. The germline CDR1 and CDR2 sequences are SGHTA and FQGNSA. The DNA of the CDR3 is TGTGCCAGCAGCTTAACAGGCTCTGGAAACACCATATATTTT. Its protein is CASSLTGSGNTIYF.

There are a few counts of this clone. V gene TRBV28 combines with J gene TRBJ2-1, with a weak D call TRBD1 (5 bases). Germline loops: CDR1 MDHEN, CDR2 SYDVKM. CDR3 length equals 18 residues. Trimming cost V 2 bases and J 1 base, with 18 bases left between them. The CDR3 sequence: CASSLGAAGPSSYNEQFF. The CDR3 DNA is TGTGCCAGCAGTTTAGGGGCGGCAGGCCCTAGTTCCTACAATGAGCAGTTCTTC.

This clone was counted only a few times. The CDR3 sequence: CASSGDYILTEAFF. CDR3 coding DNA: TGTGCCAGCAGTGGGGACTATATTCTTACTGAAGCTTTCTTT. The V and J genes are TRBV5-4 and TRBJ1-1; D is perhaps TRBD1 (5 bases). The length of the CDR3 is 14 residues. The V gene lost 5 bases and the J gene lost 5 bases, with 16 bases spanning the gap. The germline V gene has CDR1 SGHNT and CDR2 YYREEE (reference sequence).

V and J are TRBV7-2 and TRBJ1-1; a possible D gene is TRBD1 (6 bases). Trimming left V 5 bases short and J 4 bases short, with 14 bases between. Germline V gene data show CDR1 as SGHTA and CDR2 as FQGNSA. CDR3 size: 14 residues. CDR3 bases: TGTGCCAGCAGCGCCACAGGGATTAGCACTGAAGCTTTCTTT. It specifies CASSATGISTEAFF.

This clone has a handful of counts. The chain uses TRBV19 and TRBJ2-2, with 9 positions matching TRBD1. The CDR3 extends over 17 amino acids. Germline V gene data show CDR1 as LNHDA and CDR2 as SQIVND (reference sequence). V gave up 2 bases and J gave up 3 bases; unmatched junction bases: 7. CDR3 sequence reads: CASSIYRTGADTGELFF. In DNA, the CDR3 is TGTGCCAGTAGTATATATCGGACAGGGGCGGACACCGGGGAGCTGTTTTTT. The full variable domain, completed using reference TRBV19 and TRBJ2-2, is DGGITQSPKYLFRKEGQNVTLSCEQNLNHDAMYWYRQDPGQGLRLIYYSQIVNDFQKGDIAEGYSVSREKKESFPLTVTSAQKNPTAFYLCASSIYRTGADTGELFFGEGSRLTVL.

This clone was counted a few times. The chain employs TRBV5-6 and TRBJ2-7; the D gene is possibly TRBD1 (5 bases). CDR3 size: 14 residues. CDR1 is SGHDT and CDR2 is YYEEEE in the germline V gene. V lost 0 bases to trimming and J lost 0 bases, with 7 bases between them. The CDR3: CASSLGRDSYEQYF. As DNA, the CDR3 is TGTGCCAGCAGCTTGGGCAGGGACTCCTACGAGCAGTACTTC.

CDR3 amino acids: CSVYLLAGGTDTQYF. In DNA, the CDR3 is TGCAGCGTTTACCTTCTAGCGGGGGGCACAGATACGCAGTATTTT. V is TRBV29-1 and J is TRBJ2-3; 10 bases map to TRBD2. The CDR3 contains 15 residues. With V trimmed by 5 bases and J by 1 base, 6 bases remained unmatched. Looked up from germline, CDR1 is SQVTM and CDR2 is ANQGSEA.